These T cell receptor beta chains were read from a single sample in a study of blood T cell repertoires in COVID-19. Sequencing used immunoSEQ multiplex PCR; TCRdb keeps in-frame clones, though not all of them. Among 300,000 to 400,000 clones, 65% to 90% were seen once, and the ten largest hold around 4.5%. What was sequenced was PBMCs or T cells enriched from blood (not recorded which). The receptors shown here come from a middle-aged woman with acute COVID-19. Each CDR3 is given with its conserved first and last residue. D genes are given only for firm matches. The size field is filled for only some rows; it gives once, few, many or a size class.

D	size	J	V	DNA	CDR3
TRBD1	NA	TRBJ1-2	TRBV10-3	TGTGCCATCCAAAGTTCAGGGGGCGGGTCCAACTATGGCTACACCTTC	CAIQSSGGGSNYGYTF
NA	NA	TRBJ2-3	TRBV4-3	TGCGCCAGCAGCCAAGATGACAGTCGCACAGATACGCAGTATTTT	CASSQDDSRTDTQYF
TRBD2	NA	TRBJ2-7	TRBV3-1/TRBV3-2	TGTGCCAGCAGCCAGCCGGGACTAGCGGGAGACGAGCAGTACTTC	CASSQPGLAGDEQYF
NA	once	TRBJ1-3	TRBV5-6	TGTGCCAGCAGCTTGGCCGTCGGACTAGTGGGAAACACCATATATTTT	CASSLAVGLVGNTIYF
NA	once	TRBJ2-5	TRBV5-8	TGTGCCAGCAGCTTTGCCCCTGGGACTCTTCAAGAGACCCAGTACTTC	CASSFAPGTLQETQYF
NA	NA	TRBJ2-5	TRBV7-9	TGTGCCAGCTTGGAGGCGGGAACCAAGACCCAGTACTTC	CASLEAGTKTQYF
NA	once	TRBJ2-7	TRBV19	TGTGCCAGTAGTACGATATTAGGCGGCCCTAATGAGCAGTACTTC	CASSTILGGPNEQYF
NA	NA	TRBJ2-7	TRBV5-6	TGTGCCAGCAGCTTGGGATTTGGGGCCGTCGAGCAGTACTTC	CASSLGFGAVEQYF
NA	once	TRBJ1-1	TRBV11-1	TGTGCCAGCAGCCGGGGACAAACCTCCACTGAAGCTTTCTTT	CASSRGQTSTEAFF
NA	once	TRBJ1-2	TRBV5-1	TGCGCCAGTCCCATAGAAACAGGGATGGCCTATGGCTACACCTTC	CASPIETGMAYGYTF
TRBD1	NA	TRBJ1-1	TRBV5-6	TGTGCCAGCAGCTTAATCCCGGGACAGGGGCCCCGAGGAGATGAAGCTTTCTTT	CASSLIPGQGPRGDEAFF
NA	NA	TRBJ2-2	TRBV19	TGTGCCAGTAAAACGGGAGCGAACACCGGGGAGCTGTTTTTT	CASKTGANTGELFF
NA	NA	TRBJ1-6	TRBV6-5	TGTGCCAGCAGGACAATTGATTCACCCCTCCACTTT	CASRTIDSPLHF
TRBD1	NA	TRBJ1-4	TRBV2	TGTGCCAGCGGACAGGGTTCTGAAAAACTGTTTTTT	CASGQGSEKLFF
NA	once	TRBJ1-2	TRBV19	TGTGCCAGTAGCCCAGACAGCTATGGCTACACCTTC	CASSPDSYGYTF
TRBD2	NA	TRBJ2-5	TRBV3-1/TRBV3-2	TGTGCCAGCAGCCAAGATTCGGTAGCGGGAATGACCCAGTACTTC	CASSQDSVAGMTQYF
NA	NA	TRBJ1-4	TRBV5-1	TGCGCCAGCAGCTTGGACAGGCCTAATGAAAAACTGTTTTTT	CASSLDRPNEKLFF
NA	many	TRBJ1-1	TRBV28	TGTGCCAGCAGTTCCCCGGGGGGGTACACTGAAGCTTTCTTT	CASSSPGGYTEAFF
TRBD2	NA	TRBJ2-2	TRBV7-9	TGTGCCAGCAGCCCCCATGGACTAGCGGGGGGGACCGGGGAGCTGTTTTTT	CASSPHGLAGGTGELFF
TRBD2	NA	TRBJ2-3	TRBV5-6	TGTGCCAGCAGCTTGGGAGTCGGGACTAGTGGGCGGGATACGCAGTATTTT	CASSLGVGTSGRDTQYF
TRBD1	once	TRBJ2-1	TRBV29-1	TGCAGCGTGGGACAGGGTGGCTCCTACAATGAGCAGTTCTTC	CSVGQGGSYNEQFF
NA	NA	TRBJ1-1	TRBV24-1	TGTGCCACCAGTGATCCCCAGGCCCATGAAGCTTTCTTT	CATSDPQAHEAFF
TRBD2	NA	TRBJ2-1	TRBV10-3	TGTGCCATCAGTTTCGGGGGGAGCTCCTACAATGAGCAGTTCTTC	CAISFGGSSYNEQFF
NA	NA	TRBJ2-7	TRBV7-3	TGTGCCAGCAGCTCAGGAGGTTGGGACGAGCAGTACTTC	CASSSGGWDEQYF
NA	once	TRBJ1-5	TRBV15	TGTGCCACCAGCAGAGATTCGGACAGATATAGCAATCAGCCCCAGCATTTT	CATSRDSDRYSNQPQHF
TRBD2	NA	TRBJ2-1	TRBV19	TGTGCCAGTAGCCGACTTCTAGCGGGAGGGGAGCAGTTCTTC	CASSRLLAGGEQFF
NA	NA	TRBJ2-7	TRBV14	TGTGCCAGCAGCCTCCAAGGGAGGTACGAGCAGTACTTC	CASSLQGRYEQYF
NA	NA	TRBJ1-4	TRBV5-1	TGCGCCAGCAAGGATCATACAGGGTCGGCTGAAAAACTGTTTTTT	CASKDHTGSAEKLFF
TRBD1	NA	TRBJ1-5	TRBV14	TGTGCCAGCAGCCCATCCGGGACAGGGCCCAAACCCCAGCATTTT	CASSPSGTGPKPQHF
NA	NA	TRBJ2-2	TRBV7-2	TGTGCCAGCAGCCCTTTTCAGGTCATGAACACCGGGGAGCTGTTTTTT	CASSPFQVMNTGELFF
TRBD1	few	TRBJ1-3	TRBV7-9	TGTGCCAGCAGCTTATACAGGGGGCCTGGAAACACCATATATTTT	CASSLYRGPGNTIYF
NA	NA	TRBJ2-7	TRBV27	TGTGCCAGCAGACACGGGGGAGACTCATACGAGCAGTACTTC	CASRHGGDSYEQYF
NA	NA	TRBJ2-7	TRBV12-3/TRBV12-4	TGTGCCAGTCGAACCTACCCCTACGAGCAGTACTTC	CASRTYPYEQYF
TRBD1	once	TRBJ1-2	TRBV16	TGTGCCAGCAGCCGGGACAGAAAAAACTATGGCTACACCTTC	CASSRDRKNYGYTF
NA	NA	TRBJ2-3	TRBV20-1	TGCAGTGCTATTGACTATTCGTCTAGCACAGATACGCAGTATTTT	CSAIDYSSSTDTQYF
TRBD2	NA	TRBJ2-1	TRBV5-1	TGCGCCAGCGCGTCCCGTAGCGGGGGTTACAATGAGCAGTTCTTC	CASASRSGGYNEQFF
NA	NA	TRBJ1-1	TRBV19	TGTGCCAGTAGTATAGCCGGGACAAAAGTCGCGGAAGCTTTCTTT	CASSIAGTKVAEAFF
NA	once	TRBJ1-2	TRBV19	TGTGCCAGTAGTATAGATAAGAAAAGGAGCTATGGCTACACCTTC	CASSIDKKRSYGYTF
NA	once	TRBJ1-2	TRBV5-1	TGCGCCAGCAGCTTGGAAGGGAGCGGGGATCGCTACACCTTC	CASSLEGSGDRYTF
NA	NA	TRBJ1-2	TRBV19	TGTGCCAGTAGCGGCCGTATTATACCGGCAGGAGGCTACACCTTC	CASSGRIIPAGGYTF
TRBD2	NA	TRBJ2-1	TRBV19	TGTGCCAGTAGTATACTCCTTGGGGCGGGGGGAGAGCAGTTCTTC	CASSILLGAGGEQFF
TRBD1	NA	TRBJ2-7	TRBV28	TGTGCCAGCACCCCGCCTGCGGGACAGGGATCCTACGAGCAGTACTTC	CASTPPAGQGSYEQYF
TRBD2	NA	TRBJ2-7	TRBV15	TGTGCCACCAGCAGAGAATCGGGAGGGCCCTACGAGCAGTACTTC	CATSRESGGPYEQYF
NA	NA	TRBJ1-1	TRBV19	TGTGCCAGTGCGCAGGGGATGGCGAACACTGAAGCTTTCTTT	CASAQGMANTEAFF
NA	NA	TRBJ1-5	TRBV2	TGTGCCAGCAGTCCACAGGGCTTCTGGGCCCAGCATTTT	CASSPQGFWAQHF
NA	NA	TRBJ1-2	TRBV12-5	TGTGCTAGTGGTCCAGGGTTAGCTAATGGCTACACCTTC	CASGPGLANGYTF